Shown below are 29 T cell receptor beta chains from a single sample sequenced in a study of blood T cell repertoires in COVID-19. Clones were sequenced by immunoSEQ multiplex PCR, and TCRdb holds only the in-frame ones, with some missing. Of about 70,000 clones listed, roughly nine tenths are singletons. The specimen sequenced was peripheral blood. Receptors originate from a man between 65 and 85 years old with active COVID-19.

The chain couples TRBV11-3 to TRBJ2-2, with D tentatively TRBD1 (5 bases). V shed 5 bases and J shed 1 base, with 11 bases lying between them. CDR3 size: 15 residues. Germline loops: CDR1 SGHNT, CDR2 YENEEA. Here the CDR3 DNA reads TGTGCCAGCAGCCCAAGAGACAGGAACACCGGGGAGCTGTTTTTT. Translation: CASSPRDRNTGELFF. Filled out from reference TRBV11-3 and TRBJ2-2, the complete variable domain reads EAGVVQSPRYKIIEKKQPVAFWCNPISGHNTLYWYLQNLGQGPELLIRYENEEAVDDSQLPKDRFSAERLKGVDSTLKIQPAELGDSAVYLCASSPRDRNTGELFFGEGSRLTVL.

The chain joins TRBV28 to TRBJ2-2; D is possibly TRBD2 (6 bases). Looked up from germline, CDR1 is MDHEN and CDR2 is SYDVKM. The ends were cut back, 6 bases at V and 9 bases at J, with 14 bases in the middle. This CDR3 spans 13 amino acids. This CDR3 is CASSRGATRELFF. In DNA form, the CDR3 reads TGTGCCAGCAGCCGCGGGGCTACCCGGGAGCTGTTTTTT.

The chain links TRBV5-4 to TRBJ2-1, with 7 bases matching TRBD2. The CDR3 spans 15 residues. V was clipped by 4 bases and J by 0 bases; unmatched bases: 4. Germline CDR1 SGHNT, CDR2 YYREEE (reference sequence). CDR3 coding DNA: TGTGCCAGCAGCACACGGGAGGCCTCCTACAATGAGCAGTTCTTC. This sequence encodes CASSTREASYNEQFF.

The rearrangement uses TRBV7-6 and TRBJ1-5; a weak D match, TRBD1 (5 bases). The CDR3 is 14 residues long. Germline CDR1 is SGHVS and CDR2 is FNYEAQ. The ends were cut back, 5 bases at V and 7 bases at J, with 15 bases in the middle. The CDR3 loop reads CASSQGQGRQPQHF. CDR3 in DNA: TGTGCCAGCAGCCAAGGCCAGGGTAGACAGCCCCAGCATTTT.

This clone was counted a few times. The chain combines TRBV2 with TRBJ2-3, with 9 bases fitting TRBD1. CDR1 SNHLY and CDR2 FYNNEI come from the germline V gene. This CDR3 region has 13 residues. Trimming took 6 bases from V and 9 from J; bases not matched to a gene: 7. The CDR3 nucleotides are TGTGCCAGCAGGAACCTACAGGGGGCGACGCAGTATTTT. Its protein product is CASRNLQGATQYF.

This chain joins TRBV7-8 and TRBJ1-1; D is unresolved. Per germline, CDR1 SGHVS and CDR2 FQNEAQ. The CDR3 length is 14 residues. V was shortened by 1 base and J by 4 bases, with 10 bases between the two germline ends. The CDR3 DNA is TGTGCCAGCAGCTTAGGTGCGCGGGCCACTGAAGCTTTCTTT. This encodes CASSLGARATEAFF.

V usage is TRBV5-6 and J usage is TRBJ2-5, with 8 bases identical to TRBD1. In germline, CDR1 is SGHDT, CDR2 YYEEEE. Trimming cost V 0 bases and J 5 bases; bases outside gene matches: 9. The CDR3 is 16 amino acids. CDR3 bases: TGTGCCAGCAGCTTGGTCGCCGACAGGGGTGGGGAGACCCAGTACTTC. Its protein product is CASSLVADRGGETQYF.

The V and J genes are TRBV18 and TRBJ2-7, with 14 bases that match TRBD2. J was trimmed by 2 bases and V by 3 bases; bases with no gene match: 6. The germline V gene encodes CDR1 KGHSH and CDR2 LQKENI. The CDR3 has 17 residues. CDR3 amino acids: CASSPPTSGRGAYEQYF. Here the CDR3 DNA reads TGTGCCAGCTCACCGCCGACTAGCGGGAGGGGCGCCTACGAGCAGTACTTC.

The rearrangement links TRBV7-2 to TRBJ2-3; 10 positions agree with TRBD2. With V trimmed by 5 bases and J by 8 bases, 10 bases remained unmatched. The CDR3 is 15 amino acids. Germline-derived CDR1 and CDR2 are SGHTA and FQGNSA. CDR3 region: CASSPTSGAHGTQYF. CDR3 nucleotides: TGTGCCAGCAGCCCAACTAGCGGGGCCCACGGTACGCAGTATTTT.

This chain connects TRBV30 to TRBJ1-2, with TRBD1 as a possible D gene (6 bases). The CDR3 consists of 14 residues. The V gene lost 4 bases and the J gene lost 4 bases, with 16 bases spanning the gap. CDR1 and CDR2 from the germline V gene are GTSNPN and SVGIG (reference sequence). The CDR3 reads CAWMGGPTLYGYTF. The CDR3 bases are TGTGCCTGGATGGGGGGGCCGACACTCTATGGCTACACCTTC.

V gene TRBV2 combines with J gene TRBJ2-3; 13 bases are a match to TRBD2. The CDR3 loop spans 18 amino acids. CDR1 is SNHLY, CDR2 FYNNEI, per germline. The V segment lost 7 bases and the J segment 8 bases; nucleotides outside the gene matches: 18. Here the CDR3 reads CASTPRAGLAGARGTQYF. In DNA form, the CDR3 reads TGTGCCAGCACCCCGCGTGCCGGACTAGCGGGGGCCCGGGGTACGCAGTATTTT.

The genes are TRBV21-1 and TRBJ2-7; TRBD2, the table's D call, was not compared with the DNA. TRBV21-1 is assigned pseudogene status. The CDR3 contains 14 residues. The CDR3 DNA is TGTGCCAGCAGCCGACTAGGGCCTTCCTACGAGCAGTACTTC. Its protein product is CASSRLGPSYEQYF.

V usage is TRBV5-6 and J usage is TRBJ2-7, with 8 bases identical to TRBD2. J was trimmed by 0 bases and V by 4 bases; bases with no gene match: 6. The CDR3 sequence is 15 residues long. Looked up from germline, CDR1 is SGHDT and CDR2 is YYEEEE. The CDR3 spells CASSPLSGVSYEQYF. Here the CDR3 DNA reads TGTGCCAGCAGCCCGCTTAGCGGGGTCTCCTACGAGCAGTACTTC.

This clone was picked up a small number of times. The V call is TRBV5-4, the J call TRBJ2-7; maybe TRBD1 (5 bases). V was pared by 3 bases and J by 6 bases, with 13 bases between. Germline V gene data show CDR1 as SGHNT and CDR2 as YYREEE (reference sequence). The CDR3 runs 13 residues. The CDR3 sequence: CASSSWGRFEQYF. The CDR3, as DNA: TGTGCCAGCAGCTCCTGGGGCCGCTTCGAGCAGTACTTC. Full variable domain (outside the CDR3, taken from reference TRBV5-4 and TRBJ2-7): ETGVTQSPTHLIKTRGQQVTLRCSSQSGHNTVSWYQQALGQGPQFIFQYYREEENGRGNFPPRFSGLQFPNYSSELNVNALELDDSALYLCASSSWGRFEQYFGPGTRLTVT.

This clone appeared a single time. The CDR3 sequence: CASSLSPGGGTGELFF. In DNA form, the CDR3 reads TGCGCCAGCAGCTTGAGCCCGGGAGGCGGAACCGGGGAGCTGTTTTTT. The J gene is TRBJ2-2, the V gene TRBV5-1, with TRBD2 matching over 7 bases. The CDR3 runs 16 residues. CDR1 is SGHRS and CDR2 is YFSETQ in the germline V gene. With 1 base clipped from V and 5 bases from J, the junction kept 8 bases outside the gene matches.

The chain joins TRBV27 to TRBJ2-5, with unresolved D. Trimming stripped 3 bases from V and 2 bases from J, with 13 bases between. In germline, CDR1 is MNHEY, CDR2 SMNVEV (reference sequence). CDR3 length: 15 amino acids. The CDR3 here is CASSFQRRPQETQYF. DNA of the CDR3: TGTGCCAGCAGTTTTCAGAGGCGGCCACAAGAGACCCAGTACTTC.

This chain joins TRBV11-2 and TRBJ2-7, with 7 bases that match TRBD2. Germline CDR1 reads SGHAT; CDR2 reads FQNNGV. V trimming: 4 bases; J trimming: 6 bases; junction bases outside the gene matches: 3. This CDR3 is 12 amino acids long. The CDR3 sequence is CASSWGGLEQYF. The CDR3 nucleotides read TGTGCCAGCAGCTGGGGAGGGCTCGAGCAGTACTTC. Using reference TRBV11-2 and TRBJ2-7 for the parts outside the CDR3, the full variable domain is EAGVAQSPRYKIIEKRQSVAFWCNPISGHATLYWYQQILGQGPKLLIQFQNNGVVDDSQLPKDRFSAERLKGVDSTLKIQPAKLEDSAVYLCASSWGGLEQYFGPGTRLTVT.

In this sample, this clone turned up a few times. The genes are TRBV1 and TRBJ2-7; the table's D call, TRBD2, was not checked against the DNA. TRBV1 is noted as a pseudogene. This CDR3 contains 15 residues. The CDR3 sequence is CTSSQDGGGKYEQYF. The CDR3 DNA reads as TGCACCAGCAGCCAAGACGGCGGGGGCAAATACGAGCAGTACTTC.

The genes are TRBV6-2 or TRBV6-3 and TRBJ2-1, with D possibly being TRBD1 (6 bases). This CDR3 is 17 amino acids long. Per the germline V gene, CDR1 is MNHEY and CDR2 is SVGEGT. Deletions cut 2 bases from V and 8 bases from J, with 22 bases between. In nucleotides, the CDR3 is TGTGCCAGCAGTTACCCCACCAACAGGGCCCCCTGGGATGAGCAGTTCTTC. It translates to CASSYPTNRAPWDEQFF.

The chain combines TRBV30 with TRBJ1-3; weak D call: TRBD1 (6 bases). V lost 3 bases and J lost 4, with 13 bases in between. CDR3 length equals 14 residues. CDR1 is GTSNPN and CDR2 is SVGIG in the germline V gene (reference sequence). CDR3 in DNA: TGTGCCTGGAGAGCACAGGGTTTCGGAAACACCATATATTTT. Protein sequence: CAWRAQGFGNTIYF.

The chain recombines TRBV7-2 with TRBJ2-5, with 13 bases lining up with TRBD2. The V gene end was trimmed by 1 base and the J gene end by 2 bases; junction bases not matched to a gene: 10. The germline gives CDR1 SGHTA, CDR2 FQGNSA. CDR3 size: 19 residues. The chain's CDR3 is CASSLGKGLAGPGQETQYF. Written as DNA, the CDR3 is TGTGCCAGCAGCTTAGGAAAGGGACTAGCGGGACCCGGGCAAGAGACCCAGTACTTC.

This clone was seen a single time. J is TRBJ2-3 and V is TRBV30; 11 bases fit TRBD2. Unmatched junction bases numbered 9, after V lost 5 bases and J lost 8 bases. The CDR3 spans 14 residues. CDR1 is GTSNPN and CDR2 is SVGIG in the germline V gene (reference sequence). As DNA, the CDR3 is TGTGCCTGGGCACTAGCGGGAGTTGGGGGTACGCAGTATTTT. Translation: CAWALAGVGGTQYF.

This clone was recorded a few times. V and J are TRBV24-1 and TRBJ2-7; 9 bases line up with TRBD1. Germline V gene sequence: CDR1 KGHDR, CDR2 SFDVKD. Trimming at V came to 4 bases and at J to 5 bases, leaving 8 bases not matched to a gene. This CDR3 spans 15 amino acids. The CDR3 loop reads CATSDPGQGTHEQYF. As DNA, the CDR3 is TGTGCCACCAGTGACCCAGGACAGGGGACCCACGAGCAGTACTTC.

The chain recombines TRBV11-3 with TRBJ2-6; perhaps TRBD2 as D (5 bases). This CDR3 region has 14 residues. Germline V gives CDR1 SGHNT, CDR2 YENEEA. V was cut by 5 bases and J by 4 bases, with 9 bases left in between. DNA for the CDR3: TGTGCCAGCAGCCTCTCGGGAGGGGCCAACGTCCTGACTTTC. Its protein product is CASSLSGGANVLTF.

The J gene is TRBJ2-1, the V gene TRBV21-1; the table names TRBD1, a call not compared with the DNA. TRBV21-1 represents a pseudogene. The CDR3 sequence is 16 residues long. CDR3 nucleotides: TGTGCCAGCAGCAAAGTTGAGACAGGGAAATACAATGAGCAGTTCTTC. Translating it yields CASSKVETGKYNEQFF.

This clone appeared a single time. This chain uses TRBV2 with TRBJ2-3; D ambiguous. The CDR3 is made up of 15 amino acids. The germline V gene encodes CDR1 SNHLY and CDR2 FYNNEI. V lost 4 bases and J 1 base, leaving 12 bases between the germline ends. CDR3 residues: CASSVSSARTDTQYF. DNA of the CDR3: TGTGCCAGCAGTGTGTCCAGCGCCCGCACAGATACGCAGTATTTT.

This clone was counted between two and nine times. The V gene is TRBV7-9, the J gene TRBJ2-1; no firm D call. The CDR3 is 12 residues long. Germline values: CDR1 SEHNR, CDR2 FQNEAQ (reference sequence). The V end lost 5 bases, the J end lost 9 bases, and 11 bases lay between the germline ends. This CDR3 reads CASSPPYGEQFF. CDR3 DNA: TGTGCCAGCAGCCCCCCCTATGGTGAGCAGTTCTTC.

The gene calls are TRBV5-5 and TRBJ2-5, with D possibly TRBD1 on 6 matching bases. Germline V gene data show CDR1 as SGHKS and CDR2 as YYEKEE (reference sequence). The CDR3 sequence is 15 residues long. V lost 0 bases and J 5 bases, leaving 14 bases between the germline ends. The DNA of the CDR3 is TGTGCCAGCAGCTTGGACCCCAGGGGTGGGGAGACCCAGTACTTC. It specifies CASSLDPRGGETQYF.

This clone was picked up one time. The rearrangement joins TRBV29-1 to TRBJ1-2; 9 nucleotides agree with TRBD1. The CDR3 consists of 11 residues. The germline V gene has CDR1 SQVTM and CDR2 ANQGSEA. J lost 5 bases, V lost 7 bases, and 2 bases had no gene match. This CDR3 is CSAGTGYGYTF. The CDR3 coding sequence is TGCAGCGCCGGGACAGGGTATGGCTACACCTTC.